This T cell receptor (beta chain) is from a study of blood T cell repertoires in COVID-19. The wider study: Acute and convalescent COVID-19 specimens originated in the United States, Italy and Spain.

In the original analysis: Estimation of nucleated cell counts relied on the amplification of reference gene primers. Clones were read by immunoSEQ multiplex PCR, and TCRdb kept only the in-frame ones, dropping some. Clone size and the V and J calls come from that table; the DNA yielded D and trimming. The profile shows 25,000 to 30,000 clones, around 88% of them singletons. The CDR3 contains 15 residues. In germline, CDR1 is MNHEY, CDR2 SVGAGI. J gave up 5 bases and V 6 bases, and 2 bases lay outside the gene matches. The sequenced sample was peripheral blood. This receptor was identified in a human donor in a cohort sampled during active COVID-19. The chain recombines TRBV6-5 with TRBJ2-2, with 14 bases aligning to TRBD2. CDR3: CASRGLAGETGELFF. The CDR3 coding sequence is TGTGCCAGCAGGGGACTAGCGGGAGAGACCGGGGAGCTGTTTTTT.